A selection of T cell receptor beta chains follows, all from one sample in a study of blood T cell repertoires in COVID-19. Data came from immunoSEQ multiplex PCR; TCRdb stores just in-frame clones and leaves some out. The repertoire has fewer than 350,000 clones, about 90% of them found once; the top ten carry approximately 2%. Sequencing used peripheral blood. The receptors originated from a woman in her 30s who had recovered from COVID-19. Both conserved end residues are part of each CDR3. Each record gives: J gene, V gene, clone size, D gene, CDR3 protein, CDR3 DNA. The D gene is left open where the match is weak. Not every row has a clone size; where given, it reads once, few, many or a size class.

TRBJ1-6 | TRBV30 | NA | TRBD1 | CAWTMTGGSPLHF | TGTGCCTGGACAATGACAGGGGGTTCACCCCTCCACTTT
TRBJ2-7 | TRBV12-3/TRBV12-4 | NA | TRBD1 | CASSLQGAYEQYF | TGTGCCAGCAGTTTACAGGGGGCCTACGAGCAGTACTTC
TRBJ1-1 | TRBV7-2 | NA | TRBD1 | CASSLFGTGEGTEAFF | TGTGCCAGCAGCTTATTTGGGACAGGGGAAGGCACTGAAGCTTTCTTT
TRBJ2-3 | TRBV11-2 | NA | TRBD2 | CASSLDERRVAGLGADTQYF | TGTGCCAGCAGCTTAGATGAGAGGAGGGTAGCGGGGCTCGGGGCAGATACGCAGTATTTT
TRBJ2-2 | TRBV24-1 | few | NA | CATSDFRDRNTGELFF | TGTGCCACCAGTGATTTCCGAGACAGGAACACCGGGGAGCTGTTTTTT
TRBJ2-5 | TRBV13 | once | TRBD2 | CASSLGRLAGKETQYF | TGTGCCAGCAGCTTAGGGCGATTAGCGGGAAAAGAGACCCAGTACTTC
TRBJ1-1 | TRBV19 | once | NA | CASSIGSGTEAFF | TGTGCCAGTAGTATAGGGTCGGGGACTGAAGCTTTCTTT
TRBJ1-1 | TRBV13 | NA | NA | CASSFSGYTEAFF | TGTGCCAGCAGCTTCAGCGGATACACTGAAGCTTTCTTT
TRBJ2-1 | TRBV11-3 | NA | TRBD1 | CASSLAGTGGFNEQFF | TGTGCCAGCAGCTTAGCCGGGACAGGGGGCTTCAATGAGCAGTTCTTC
TRBJ1-4 | TRBV28 | NA | NA | CASYDGFGEKLFF | TGTGCCAGCTATGACGGGTTCGGCGAAAAACTGTTTTTT
TRBJ1-2 | TRBV5-4 | few | NA | CASSSTGNYGYTF | TGTGCCAGCAGCTCAACAGGGAACTATGGCTACACCTTC
TRBJ1-5 | TRBV27 | NA | TRBD1 | CASSTSKQGSNQPQHF | TGTGCCAGCAGTACAAGTAAACAGGGGAGCAATCAGCCCCAGCATTTT
TRBJ2-2 | TRBV6-2/TRBV6-3 | NA | TRBD2 | CASSSASGRAETGELFF | TGTGCCAGCAGTTCGGCTAGCGGGAGGGCTGAGACCGGGGAGCTGTTTTTT
TRBJ1-2 | TRBV7-9 | NA | TRBD1 | CASSTGKQGSYGYTF | TGTGCCAGCAGCACCGGTAAACAGGGGAGCTATGGCTACACCTTC
TRBJ1-2 | TRBV5-1 | NA | NA | CASSLQQGNLDGYTF | TGCGCCAGCAGCTTGCAACAGGGCAATTTAGATGGCTACACCTTC
TRBJ2-7 | TRBV5-1 | NA | TRBD1 | CASSVEGQGKDEQYF | TGCGCCAGCAGCGTCGAAGGACAGGGAAAAGATGAGCAGTACTTC